This TCR beta chain was sequenced in a study of T cells after yellow fever vaccination. Study-level findings and limits: From the bulk population, abundant clonotypes could contaminate and appear within FACS-sorted repertoires.

Germline V gives CDR1 LGHNA, CDR2 YNFKEQ. The CDR3 loop spans 14 amino acids. V was pared by 0 bases and J by 2 bases, with 7 bases between. The 5'RACE template-switching step produced TCR cDNA and added a universal primer site and UMIs. MiXCR, run by TCRdb on the 5' RACE reads, gives a single entry per CDR3 protein. The table has 200,000 to 300,000 distinct CDR3 sequences, more than 3.5% seen once. This clonotype was seen ten or more times. The antigen is unknown. The specimen comprised PBMCs, sampled 15 days after the yellow fever booster vaccination. This chain connects TRBV4-2 to TRBJ2-5; D tentatively reads TRBD1 or TRBD2 (5 bases each). The source of this sequence is a man younger than 35 who received the YFV17D yellow fever vaccine. CDR3 bases: TGTGCCAGCAGCCAAGAAGGGGAGCAAGAGACCCAGTACTTC. This codes for CASSQEGEQETQYF.